Following are 7 T cell receptor beta chains from one sample sequenced in a study of beta chain features in type 1 diabetes. The investigators reverse transcribed all of the isolated RNA, so they sequenced expressed TCRB transcripts. Some clones are missing from TCRdb's copy, which holds only in-frame ones; the method was immunoSEQ multiplex PCR. The sample has a few hundred thousand clones, about 14% seen once; the top ten hold approximately 0.02%. Study findings and constraints: Shortening of TCRB CDR3s, moderate but significant, appeared in all four CD4+ subsets of Type 1 diabetes patients.

Their recognized antigens are unknown. The sample consisted of naive CD4+ T cells from blood. These receptors came from a man aged 25 to 45 with type 1 diabetes.

This clone has just a few counts. V gene TRBV7-9 combines with J gene TRBJ1-2, with D uncertain. Germline lookup yields CDR1 SEHNR and CDR2 FQNEAQ (reference sequence). V was cut by 5 bases and J by 3 bases, with 10 bases left in between. The CDR3 spans 13 residues. As DNA, the CDR3 is TGTGCCAGCAGCCGCGAAGTGGACTATGGCTACACCTTC. As protein: CASSREVDYGYTF.

V usage is TRBV19 and J usage is TRBJ2-3, with D perhaps matching TRBD1 (5 bases). The CDR3 extends over 14 amino acids. Trimming took 7 bases from V and 5 from J, leaving 16 bases between them. The germline V gene has CDR1 LNHDA and CDR2 SQIVND (reference sequence). CDR3 loop: CASNHVGVGDTQYF. The CDR3 DNA sequence: TGTGCCAGTAACCATGTAGGGGTTGGAGATACGCAGTATTTT.

This clone was counted only a few times. The chain has TRBV11-2 and TRBJ2-7; 9 bases map to TRBD2. The J segment lost 5 bases and the V segment lost 1 base, leaving 9 bases of the junction unmatched. Germline V gives CDR1 SGHAT, CDR2 FQNNGV. The CDR3 runs to 16 residues. The CDR3 bases are TGTGCCAGCAGCTTAGTTCTAGCGGGGAGCAGGGACGAGCAGTACTTC. This translates into CASSLVLAGSRDEQYF.

The rearrangement uses TRBV11-2 and TRBJ1-1, with a weak D call TRBD1 (6 bases). CDR1 SGHAT and CDR2 FQNNGV come from the germline V gene. V was pared by 1 base and J by 5 bases, with 14 bases between. The CDR3 has 15 residues. CDR3 nucleotide sequence: TGTGCCAGCAGCTTAGGCCACTTCAGGGGAACTGAAGCTTTCTTT. It yields the protein CASSLGHFRGTEAFF.

This clone was detected only a few times. The chain carries TRBV2 and TRBJ1-2; TRBD1 matches at 8 bases. Germline CDR1 and CDR2: SNHLY and FYNNEI. Trimming took 6 bases from V and 2 from J; bases not matched to a gene: 11. This CDR3 is built from 16 residues. The CDR3 reads CASSLDSGGYNYGYTF. CDR3 sequence (DNA): TGTGCCAGCAGCCTTGACTCAGGGGGCTACAACTATGGCTACACCTTC. The full variable domain, in which reference TRBV2 and TRBJ1-2 provide the parts outside the CDR3, is EPEVTQTPSHQVTQMGQEVILRCVPISNHLYFYWYRQILGQKVEFLVSFYNNEISEKSEIFDDQFSVERPDGSNFTLKIRSTKLEDSAMYFCASSLDSGGYNYGYTFGSGTRLTVV.

This clone was seen only a few times. The chain joins TRBV5-1 to TRBJ1-2; D gene ambiguous. Germline values: CDR1 SGHRS, CDR2 YFSETQ. The germline V and J ends were trimmed by 4 bases and 6 bases, with 16 bases remaining between them. The length of the CDR3 is 14 residues. The CDR3 spells CASSKTAASDGYTF. The CDR3, as DNA: TGCGCCAGCAGCAAAACGGCAGCGTCGGATGGCTACACCTTC.

This clone was seen a handful of times. This rearrangement joins TRBV5-1 to TRBJ2-5, with 7 bases fitting TRBD1. The CDR3 has 14 residues. Germline V gene sequence: CDR1 SGHRS, CDR2 YFSETQ. V dropped 0 bases and J dropped 7; count of bases not matched to a gene: 6. The CDR3 DNA reads TGCGCCAGCAGCTTGGGGGGGACAGATACGACCCAGTACTTC. This encodes CASSLGGTDTTQYF.